This paragraph covers one T cell receptor (beta chain) sequence. This clone was counted only a few times. The target of this receptor is not known. Per-base quality was not reported, and no clone a single base away is much larger than it. These data belong to a study of technical replicates of blood from a few donors (dated by TCRdb to 2017 to 2019). The library was built by means of the immunoSEQ multiplex PCR assay. In TCRdb, the immuneACCESS table is reduced to in-frame sequences with V and J assigned. These tables do not hold every clone; where another copy was compared, an unresolved V gene accounts for under half, and the others remain unexplained. The sample records about 14,000 clones, 70% to 90% of which are singletons. The top ten clones comprise 9.5% to 15% of the sample. V loses 5 bases, J loses 1 base, and the germline ends lie 14 bases apart. The germline V gene (reference sequence) yields LNHDA for CDR1 and SQIVND for CDR2. Counted from cysteine to phenylalanine, this CDR3 has 15 amino acids. The sequence is cut down to CDR3 DNA, 45 bases in frame from base 1.

The source material was PBMCs. The chain uses TRBV19 and TRBJ1-1; the best D guess is TRBD1, with 5 bases matching. This clonotype was sampled from a human donor in good health. The CDR3 region has the sequence CASSVGGSSNTEAFF. The sequenced DNA is TGTGCCAGTAGTGTGGGGGGTTCGTCGAACACTGAAGCTTTCTTT.